The TCR beta chain under discussion was sequenced for a study of T cells in Graves' hyperthyroidism and ophthalmopathy. For the study at large: The authors collected peripheral blood at initial diagnosis, before any treatment.

Absence of ophthalmopathy progression within 18 months defined stable Graves' hyperthyroidism. Each diagnosis drew on symptoms, thyroxine, TRAb, thyroid ultrasound and orbital computed tomography findings. This clonotype was seen ten or more times. TCR beta CDR3 sequences were amplified from RNA transcripts. RT-PCR in the first round (using the HTBI primer set) targeted the TCR CDR3. Using its own MiXCR run on the multiplex PCR reads, TCRdb lists one record per CDR3 protein. The sample includes fewer than 600,000 distinct CDR3 sequences, 13% to 15% seen only once; the top ten take about 15%. Germline values: CDR1 SGHVS, CDR2 FNYEAQ. With V trimmed by 2 bases and J by 3 bases, 5 bases remained unmatched. This CDR3 is 15 amino acids long.

Sequenced: blood. The chain uses TRBV7-6 and TRBJ2-3; 7 bases are a match to TRBD2. The sequence derives from a woman in her 40s with Graves' hyperthyroidism. CDR3 nucleotides: TGTGCCAGCAGCTTATCTAGCGGTTATACAGATACGCAGTATTTT. Protein product: CASSLSSGYTDTQYF.